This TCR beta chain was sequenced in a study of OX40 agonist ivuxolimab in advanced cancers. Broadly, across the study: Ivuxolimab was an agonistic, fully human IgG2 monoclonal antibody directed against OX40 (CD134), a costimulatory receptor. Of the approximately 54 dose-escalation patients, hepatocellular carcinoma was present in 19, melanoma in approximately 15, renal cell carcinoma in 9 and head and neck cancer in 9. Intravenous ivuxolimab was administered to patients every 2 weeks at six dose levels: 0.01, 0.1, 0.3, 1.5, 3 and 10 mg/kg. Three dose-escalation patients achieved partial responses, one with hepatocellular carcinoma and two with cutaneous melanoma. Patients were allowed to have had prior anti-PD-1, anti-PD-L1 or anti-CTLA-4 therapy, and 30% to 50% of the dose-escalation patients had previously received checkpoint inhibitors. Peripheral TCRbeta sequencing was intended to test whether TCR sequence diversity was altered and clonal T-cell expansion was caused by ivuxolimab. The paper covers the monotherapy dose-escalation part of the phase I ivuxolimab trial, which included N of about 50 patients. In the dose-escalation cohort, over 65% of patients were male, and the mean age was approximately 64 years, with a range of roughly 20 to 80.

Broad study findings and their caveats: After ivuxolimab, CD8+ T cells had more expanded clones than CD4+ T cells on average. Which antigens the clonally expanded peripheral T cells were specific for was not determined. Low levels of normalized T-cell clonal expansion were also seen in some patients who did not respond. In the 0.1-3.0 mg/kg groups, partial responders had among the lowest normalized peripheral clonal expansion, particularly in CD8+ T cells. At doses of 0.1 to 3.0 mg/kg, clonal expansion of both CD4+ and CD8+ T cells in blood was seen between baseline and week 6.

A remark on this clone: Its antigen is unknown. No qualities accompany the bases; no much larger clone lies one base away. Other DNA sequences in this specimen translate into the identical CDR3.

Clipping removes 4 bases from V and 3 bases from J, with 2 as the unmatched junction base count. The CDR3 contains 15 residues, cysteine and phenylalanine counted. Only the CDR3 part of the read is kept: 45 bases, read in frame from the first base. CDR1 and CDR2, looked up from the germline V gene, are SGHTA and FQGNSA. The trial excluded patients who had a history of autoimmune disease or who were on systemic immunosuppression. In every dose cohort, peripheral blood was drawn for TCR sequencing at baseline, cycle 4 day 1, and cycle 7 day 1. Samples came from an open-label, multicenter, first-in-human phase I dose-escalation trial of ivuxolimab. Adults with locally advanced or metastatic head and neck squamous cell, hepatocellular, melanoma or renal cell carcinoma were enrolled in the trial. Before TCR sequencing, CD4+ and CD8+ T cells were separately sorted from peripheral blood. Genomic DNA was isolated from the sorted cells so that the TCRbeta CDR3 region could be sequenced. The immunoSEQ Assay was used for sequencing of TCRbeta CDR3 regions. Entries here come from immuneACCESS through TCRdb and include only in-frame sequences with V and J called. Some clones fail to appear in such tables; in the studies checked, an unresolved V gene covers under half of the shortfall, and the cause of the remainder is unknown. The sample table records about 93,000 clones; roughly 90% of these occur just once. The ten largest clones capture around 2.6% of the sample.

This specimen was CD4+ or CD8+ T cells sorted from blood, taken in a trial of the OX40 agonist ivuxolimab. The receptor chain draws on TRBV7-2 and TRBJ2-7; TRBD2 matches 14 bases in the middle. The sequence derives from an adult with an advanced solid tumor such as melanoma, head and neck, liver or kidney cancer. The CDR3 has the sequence CASSSGLAGVYEQYF. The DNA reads TGTGCCAGCAGCTCGGGACTAGCGGGAGTCTACGAGCAGTACTTC.